This T cell receptor (beta chain) was observed in a study of cytomegalovirus exposure and HLA in healthy donors. Findings and limits, study-wide: In a later analysis, HLA-C alleles had the fewest associated TCRs, DRB1 alleles the most. Only CMV serostatus was available as immune exposure information.

Points on this clone: Its target is not known.

Germline-derived CDR1 and CDR2 are SGHTA and FQGNSA. The CDR3 sequence is 14 residues long. V was clipped by 1 base and J by 9 bases; unmatched bases: 7. PCR employed 60 Vbeta and 13 Jbeta primers. Produced via immunoSEQ multiplex PCR; TCRdb's table is partial and in-frame only. In all, the sample yields approximately 110,000 clones. The sample was PBMCs. The TCR originated in a man aged 30-40 years in good health and CMV-seronegative. J is TRBJ2-3 and V is TRBV7-2; 7 nucleotides agree with TRBD2. The CDR3 DNA reads TGTGCCAGCAGCTTAGGGAGGGGAGGGGACACGCAGTATTTT. Its translation is CASSLGRGGDTQYF. Drawing the rest from reference TRBV7-2 and TRBJ2-3, the complete variable domain is GAGVSQSPSNKVTEKGKDVELRCDPISGHTALYWYRQSLGQGLEFLIYFQGNSAPDKSGLPSDRFSAERTGGSVSTLTIQRTQQEDSAVYLCASSLGRGGDTQYFGPGTRLTVL.